A single sample gave rise to the 32 T cell receptor beta chains below, sequenced in a study of blood T cell repertoires in COVID-19. This table comes from immunoSEQ multiplex PCR, and its TCRdb copy is limited to in-frame clones, with some not included. The sample includes 250,000 to 350,000 clones, about 86% of them seen just once. Sequenced material: peripheral blood. The receptors originated from a person aged 65 to 85 with COVID-19, enrolled during active disease.

The chain carries TRBV7-9 and TRBJ2-1; TRBD2 aligns across 15 bases. CDR1 and CDR2 from the germline V gene are SEHNR and FQNEAQ (reference sequence). The J segment lost 6 bases and the V segment lost 9 bases, leaving 3 bases of the junction unmatched. CDR3 length: 14 residues. CDR3 sequence: CASGTSGGINEQFF. In nucleotides, the CDR3 is TGTGCCAGTGGGACTAGCGGGGGGATCAATGAGCAGTTCTTC. The whole variable domain, filled in from reference TRBV7-9 and TRBJ2-1, reads DTGVSQNPRHKITKRGQNVTFRCDPISEHNRLYWYRQTLGQGPEFLTYFQNEAQLEKSRLLSDRFSAERPKGSFSTLEIQRTEQGDSAMYLCASGTSGGINEQFFGPGTRLTVL.

This clone was seen only once. This chain joins TRBV28 and TRBJ1-4; a possible D gene is TRBD1 (5 bases). The CDR3 consists of 23 residues. Germline CDR1 and CDR2: MDHEN and SYDVKM. Deletions cut 3 bases from V and 8 bases from J, with 40 bases between. CDR3 loop: CASSFGGGYLAERGGNDNEKLFF. Here the CDR3 DNA reads TGTGCCAGCAGTTTTGGGGGAGGATATTTGGCGGAGAGGGGAGGTAATGACAACGAAAAACTGTTTTTT.

This clone was seen repeatedly, ten times or more. Other DNA sequences of this sample code for an identical CDR3. The V and J genes are TRBV6-6 and TRBJ2-7; maybe TRBD2 (5 bases). Germline lookup yields CDR1 MNHNY and CDR2 SVGAGI (reference sequence). CDR3 length: 14 residues. V shed 0 bases and J shed 3 bases, with 9 bases lying between them. CDR3 protein: CASSYSGDYYEQYF. The CDR3 DNA sequence: TGTGCCAGCAGTTACTCCGGAGACTACTACGAGCAGTACTTC.

The chain recombines TRBV25-1 with TRBJ2-1, with D possibly TRBD2 on 5 matching bases. Trimming took 7 bases from V and 1 from J, leaving 11 bases between them. CDR1 is MGHDK, CDR2 SYGVNS, per germline. CDR3 length: 14 amino acids. For the CDR3, the DNA is TGTGCCAGCATGGGGAGTCCATCCTACAATGAGCAGTTCTTC. Its protein product is CASMGSPSYNEQFF. Drawing the rest from reference TRBV25-1 and TRBJ2-1, the complete variable domain is EADIYQTPRYLVIGTGKKITLECSQTMGHDKMYWYQQDPGMELHLIHYSYGVNSTEKGDLSSESTVSRIRTEHFPLTLESARPSHTSQYLCASMGSPSYNEQFFGPGTRLTVL.

The chain employs TRBV27 and TRBJ1-2, with TRBD1 as a possible D gene (5 bases). CDR3 length: 12 amino acids. Germline assignment: CDR1 MNHEY and CDR2 SMNVEV (reference sequence). V lost 6 bases and J lost 7, with 12 bases in between. The CDR3 DNA is TGTGCCAGCAGGGTCGGGGGAGGTGGCTACACCTTC. Amino acid sequence: CASRVGGGGYTF.

This clone was counted a few times. The J gene is TRBJ2-2, the V gene TRBV3-1 (or the pseudogene TRBV3-2), with 7 nucleotides matching TRBD2. The CDR3 is made up of 16 amino acids. Trimming took 1 base from V and 1 from J; bases not matched to a gene: 3. Germline CDR1 reads LGHDT; CDR2 reads YNNKEL (reference sequence). The CDR3 region is CASSQGEGLNTGELFF. Written as DNA, the CDR3 is TGTGCCAGCAGCCAAGGGGAGGGATTGAACACCGGGGAGCTGTTTTTT.

This chain uses TRBV5-4 with TRBJ2-1, with 7 bases matching TRBD2. Germline V CDR1 and CDR2: SGHNT, YYREEE (reference sequence). The CDR3 is 16 residues long. J was trimmed by 2 bases and V by 8 bases; bases with no gene match: 13. The chain's CDR3 is CASHLAGEATYNEQFF. As DNA, the CDR3 is TGTGCCAGTCATCTGGCGGGAGAAGCGACCTACAATGAGCAGTTCTTC. Full variable domain (rest looked up from reference TRBV5-4 and TRBJ2-1): ETGVTQSPTHLIKTRGQQVTLRCSSQSGHNTVSWYQQALGQGPQFIFQYYREEENGRGNFPPRFSGLQFPNYSSELNVNALELDDSALYLCASHLAGEATYNEQFFGPGTRLTVL.

Only one count was recorded for this clone. The gene calls are TRBV10-3 and TRBJ1-1; possible D gene TRBD1, 6 bases. The CDR3 is made up of 13 amino acids. From germline, CDR1 is ENHRY and CDR2 SYGVKD. Trimming shortened V by 2 bases and J by 4 bases, and 8 bases separated the two germline ends. For the CDR3, the DNA is TGTGCCATCAGTGAGGGCAGGGGCACTGAAGCTTTCTTT. Translation: CAISEGRGTEAFF.

The V and J genes are TRBV28 and TRBJ1-6; D unclear. Germline CDR1 MDHEN, CDR2 SYDVKM. The CDR3 sequence is 14 residues long. Trimming left V 3 bases short and J 5 bases short, with 8 bases between. CDR3 DNA sequence: TGTGCCAGCAGTTTTGGCCAGGATAATTCACCCCTCCACTTT. It codes for CASSFGQDNSPLHF.

The J gene is TRBJ1-1, the V gene TRBV18, with 7 bases identical to TRBD1. Trimming removed 6 bases from V and 1 base from J; junction bases left unmatched: 11. CDR1 is KGHSH, CDR2 LQKENI, per germline. CDR3 length equals 16 residues. CDR3 in amino acids: CASSLSHDRENTEAFF. The CDR3, as DNA: TGTGCCAGCTCCCTAAGCCACGACAGGGAGAACACTGAAGCTTTCTTT.

The V call is TRBV7-6, the J call TRBJ1-2, with 10 nucleotides matching TRBD1. From germline, CDR1 is SGHVS and CDR2 FNYEAQ. Germline trimming cut 5 bases from V and 7 bases from J; bases unmatched to any gene: 10. The CDR3 runs 15 residues. Here the CDR3 reads CASSPGTGATTGYTF. In nucleotides, the CDR3 is TGTGCCAGCAGCCCCGGGACAGGGGCGACAACTGGCTACACCTTC.

The chain employs TRBV30 and TRBJ1-3, with TRBD1 matching over 10 bases. J gave up 3 bases and V 3 bases, and 14 bases lay outside the gene matches. CDR3 length equals 18 residues. Germline CDR1 reads GTSNPN; CDR2 reads SVGIG (reference sequence). The CDR3 bases are TGTGCCTGGAGGCCGGGACAGGGGAACAGGGCGGTTGGAAACACCATATATTTT. It codes for CAWRPGQGNRAVGNTIYF.

This chain connects TRBV6-2 or TRBV6-3 to TRBJ2-7; 10 bases are a match to TRBD2. The germline V gene encodes CDR1 MNHEY and CDR2 SVGEGT. J lost 4 bases, V lost 2 bases, and 17 bases had no gene match. This CDR3 spans 19 amino acids. The CDR3 region is CASSYPTWTSGKPDYEQYF. In nucleotides, the CDR3 is TGTGCCAGCAGTTACCCCACCTGGACTAGCGGAAAACCTGATTACGAGCAGTACTTC.

The chain carries TRBV6-6 and TRBJ2-5, with 7 bases matching TRBD1. This CDR3 comprises 15 residues. Germline V lookup: CDR1 MNHNY, CDR2 SVGAGI (reference sequence). V lost 8 bases, J lost 6 bases, and 15 bases stayed unmatched. The DNA for the CDR3 is TGTGCCAGCGAAGAGGCTAAGGGGACAGCGAAGACCCAGTACTTC. Translating it yields CASEEAKGTAKTQYF.

This chain links TRBV5-4 with TRBJ1-2; 7 nucleotides line up with TRBD1. The germline CDR1 and CDR2 sequences are SGHNT and YYREEE (reference sequence). This CDR3 is 14 amino acids long. Unmatched junction bases numbered 10, after V lost 3 bases and J lost 8 bases. The CDR3 loop reads CASSSRLTGAGYTF. The CDR3 DNA is TGTGCCAGCAGCTCCAGGTTAACAGGGGCGGGCTACACCTTC.

The rearrangement uses TRBV7-3 and TRBJ2-2; possible D gene TRBD1, 6 bases. Germline CDR1 is SGHTA and CDR2 is FQGTGA. The CDR3 covers 13 residues. Between the trimmed V and J ends, which lost 5 bases and 4 bases, there was a span of 8 bases. CDR3 DNA sequence: TGTGCCAGCAGCCAGGACAGCACCGGGGAGCTGTTTTTT. Residues: CASSQDSTGELFF. Drawing the rest from reference TRBV7-3 and TRBJ2-2, the complete variable domain is GAGVSQTPSNKVTEKGKYVELRCDPISGHTALYWYRQSLGQGPEFLIYFQGTGAADDSGLPNDRFFAVRPEGSVSTLKIQRTERGDSAVYLCASSQDSTGELFFGEGSRLTVL.

This chain links TRBV7-2 with TRBJ2-5; maybe TRBD1 (6 bases). V was shortened by 1 base and J by 0 bases, with 12 bases between the two germline ends. The V gene's germline CDR1 is SGHTA and CDR2 FQGNSA. The length of the CDR3 is 16 residues. The CDR3 DNA follows: TGTGCCAGCAGCTTAGGACCCTGGACAGACCAAGAGACCCAGTACTTC. This gives the protein CASSLGPWTDQETQYF.

The rearrangement joins TRBV3-1 (or the pseudogene TRBV3-2) to TRBJ2-2; TRBD1 matches at 10 bases. In germline, CDR1 is LGHDT, CDR2 YNNKEL (reference sequence). V lost 4 bases, J lost 8 bases, and 7 bases stayed unmatched. The CDR3 is made up of 15 amino acids. DNA for the CDR3: TGTGCCAGCAGCCCGGAAAGACAGGGGGCGGGGGAGCTGTTTTTT. As protein: CASSPERQGAGELFF.

The rearrangement links TRBV18 to TRBJ1-4; D gene unclear. V lost 2 bases and J 3 bases, leaving 13 bases between the germline ends. Germline values: CDR1 KGHSH, CDR2 LQKENI. The CDR3 has 16 amino acids. The CDR3 bases are TGTGCCAGCTCACCAGCTGGGGTAGCGGCTAATGAAAAACTGTTTTTT. This encodes CASSPAGVAANEKLFF.

CDR3 in DNA: TGTGCCAGCAGCTTGACAATCGTGAATTCACCCCTCCACTTT. Amino acids: CASSLTIVNSPLHF. This sequence joins TRBV5-5 and TRBJ1-6; D is undetermined. CDR3 length equals 14 residues. V lost 1 base and J 7 bases, leaving 9 bases between the germline ends. Germline CDR1 reads SGHKS; CDR2 reads YYEKEE (reference sequence).

In this sample, this clone turned up a few times. The genes are TRBV10-2 and TRBJ2-3; 10 nucleotides match TRBD2. Trimming at V came to 3 bases and at J to 3 bases, leaving 15 bases not matched to a gene. The germline gives CDR1 WSHSY, CDR2 SAAADI. This CDR3 has 19 residues. For the CDR3, the DNA is TGCGCCAGCAGTGATAATGGGGGACTAGCGCCCTCAGGGACAGATACGCAGTATTTT. Protein sequence: CASSDNGGLAPSGTDTQYF.

CDR3 protein: CASREGTGFHGNQPQHF. The CDR3 DNA is TGTGCCAGTAGGGAAGGGACAGGGTTCCACGGCAATCAGCCCCAGCATTTT. The rearrangement joins TRBV19 to TRBJ1-5; TRBD1 agrees at 9 bases. The CDR3 is 17 residues long. The V segment lost 6 bases and the J segment 2 bases; nucleotides outside the gene matches: 11. The germline CDR1 and CDR2 sequences are LNHDA and SQIVND (reference sequence).

A note on this clone: Additional DNA sequences in this sample encode the identical CDR3. The chain is built from TRBV6-5 and TRBJ2-7; 7 bases fit TRBD1. The V gene end was trimmed by 5 bases and the J gene end by 1 base; junction bases not matched to a gene: 5. CDR3 size: 14 residues. Looked up from germline, CDR1 is MNHEY and CDR2 is SVGAGI. CDR3 sequence (DNA): TGTGCCAGCAGTCTGGACAGGTCGTCCTACGAGCAGTACTTC. Translating gives CASSLDRSSYEQYF.

CDR3 protein: CAWSSLLRAGTGGYTF. DNA of the CDR3: TGTGCCTGGAGTTCCCTGCTTAGGGCAGGGACTGGTGGCTACACCTTC. The chain employs TRBV30 and TRBJ1-2; D perhaps matches TRBD1 (5 bases). CDR1 is GTSNPN and CDR2 is SVGIG in the germline V gene (reference sequence). V was shortened by 2 bases and J by 7 bases, with 23 bases between the two germline ends. The CDR3 is 16 amino acids.

As regards this clone: The same CDR3 is also encoded by other DNA sequences in this sample. The chain uses TRBV4-3 and TRBJ1-3, with a weak D call TRBD1 (5 bases). CDR3 length: 14 residues. Between the trimmed V and J ends, which lost 2 bases and 1 base, there was a span of 6 bases. Per germline, CDR1 LGHNA and CDR2 YSLEER. The CDR3 spells CASSQTGSGNTIYF. The CDR3 DNA follows: TGCGCCAGCAGCCAAACAGGATCTGGAAACACCATATATTTT.

This clone was seen once. The chain links TRBV5-1 to TRBJ2-3; possible D gene TRBD2, 6 bases. The CDR3 has 17 residues. Trimming left V 4 bases short and J 3 bases short, with 21 bases between. Germline V CDR1 and CDR2: SGHRS, YFSETQ. This CDR3 reads CASSRGWGSMATDTQYF. The CDR3 DNA is TGCGCCAGCAGCCGGGGGTGGGGCTCCATGGCGACAGATACGCAGTATTTT.

This chain's CDR3 is CASSMGQGQINQPQHF. CDR3 nucleotide sequence: TGTGCCAGCAGCATGGGACAGGGCCAGATAAATCAGCCCCAGCATTTT. This chain joins TRBV7-8 and TRBJ1-5; 9 nucleotides match TRBD1. The CDR3 is made up of 16 amino acids. Germline assignment: CDR1 SGHVS and CDR2 FQNEAQ. The V and J ends lost 5 bases and 4 bases, in that order; junction bases with no gene match: 9.

This rearrangement joins TRBV4-1 to TRBJ2-2; no clear D gene. Germline lookup yields CDR1 MGHRA and CDR2 YSYEKL. V lost 0 bases and J lost 1, with 12 bases in between. CDR3 size: 17 residues. For the CDR3, the DNA is TGCGCCAGCAGCCAAGAGACTGCGCTACTGAACACCGGGGAGCTGTTTTTT. It specifies CASSQETALLNTGELFF.

J is TRBJ1-2 and V is TRBV28; no clear D gene. V lost 4 bases and J lost 0, with 3 bases in between. The CDR3 spans 12 residues. Germline values: CDR1 MDHEN, CDR2 SYDVKM. The chain's CDR3 is CASSYTNYGYTF. DNA of the CDR3: TGTGCCAGCAGTTATACTAACTATGGCTACACCTTC.

The rearrangement links TRBV4-1 to TRBJ2-5, with D tentatively TRBD1 (7 bases). Trimming took off 1 base at V and 2 bases at J, with 20 bases between the two ends. The CDR3 sequence is 18 residues long. The germline CDR1 and CDR2 sequences are MGHRA and YSYEKL. CDR3 sequence (DNA): TGCGCCAGCAGCCAAGGTCGAGGGGGCGGGAACCTTCAAGAGACCCAGTACTTC. This translates into CASSQGRGGGNLQETQYF.

This chain connects TRBV3-1 (or the pseudogene TRBV3-2) to TRBJ2-2, with D possibly being TRBD2 (5 bases). Germline V gene data show CDR1 as LGHDT and CDR2 as YNNKEL (reference sequence). With 4 bases removed from V and 7 bases from J, the gap between germline ends came to 13 bases. The CDR3 runs 14 residues. The CDR3 DNA reads TGTGCCAGCAGCCCCTCTAGCTCTGTCGGGGAGCTGTTTTTT. Its translation: CASSPSSSVGELFF.

This chain joins TRBV11-2 and TRBJ2-2, with a weak D call TRBD2 (6 bases). The CDR3 spans 16 residues. Germline V gene data show CDR1 as SGHAT and CDR2 as FQNNGV. Trimming took 7 bases from V and 0 from J, leaving 15 bases between them. DNA of the CDR3: TGTGCCAGCATCGTAGGAGTAGCGGCGAACACCGGGGAGCTGTTTTTT. This encodes CASIVGVAANTGELFF.